This T cell receptor beta chain derives from a study of regulatory T cells in long-lasting Graves disease. In building TCR beta libraries, iRepertoire HTBI primers were used together with Arm-PCR of CDR3 regions. TCRdb re-analysed the multiplex PCR reads in MiXCR, keeping a single row per CDR3 protein. Of about 460,000 distinct CDR3 sequences in the sample, approximately 23% are singletons; the top ten hold about 12%. Described time point: persistent/refractory GD, antithyroid drugs over 5 years with positive TRAb. The TCR library used RNA extracted from PBMCs. The CDR3 contains 13 residues. V was cut by 6 bases and J by 6 bases, with 12 bases left in between. Germline CDR1 reads MNHNS; CDR2 reads SASEGT.

The chain combines TRBV6-1 with TRBJ2-1; D is possibly TRBD2 (6 bases). This TCR was recovered from a female donor with Graves disease. The sequences come from peripheral blood mononuclear cells (PBMCs), collected when the disease was refractory, from a patient treated with antithyroid drugs. CDR3 protein: CASSQRAVNEQFF. CDR3 nucleotide sequence: TGTGCCAGCAGCCAGCGGGCCGTCAATGAGCAGTTCTTC.